A selection of T cell receptor beta chains follows, all from one sample in a study of cytotoxic CD8 clonotypes in ibrutinib-treated CLL. Sequenced by immunoSEQ multiplex PCR; TCRdb stores in-frame clones only, minus some. This repertoire shows more than 75,000 clones, 77% found once; its top ten account for approximately 23%. The source was PBMCs, collected after 24 months of ibrutinib treatment. The receptors derive from a human donor with chronic lymphocytic leukemia. CDR3s include the opening cysteine and the closing phenylalanine or tryptophan. D genes are given only for firm matches. The listing skips clone size in some rows; elsewhere it reads once, few, many or a size class.

D gene	clone size	J gene	V gene	CDR3 protein	CDR3 DNA
.	.	TRBJ2-7	TRBV6-6	CASSYTGQGNYEQYF	TGTGCCAGCAGCTACACTGGGCAGGGGAACTACGAGCAGTACTTC
.	.	TRBJ1-2	TRBV30	CAWTGAGYGYTF	TGTGCCTGGACAGGGGCGGGCTATGGCTACACCTTC
TRBD2	.	TRBJ2-7	TRBV27	CASSSTSGIYEQYF	TGTGCCAGCAGTTCAACTAGCGGTATCTACGAGCAGTACTTC
TRBD2	.	TRBJ2-3	TRBV11-2	CASSLASGKDTQYF	TGTGCCAGCAGCTTAGCTAGCGGGAAGGATACGCAGTATTTT
.	.	TRBJ2-7	TRBV5-6	CASSLRSTGRREQYF	TGTGCCAGCAGCTTGAGATCTACAGGGCGTCGCGAGCAGTACTTC
TRBD1	.	TRBJ1-3	TRBV18	CASSRTGQGVMGSGNTIYF	TGTGCCAGCTCCCGGACGGGACAGGGAGTGATGGGCTCTGGAAACACCATATATTTT
.	.	TRBJ2-6	TRBV27	CASRGWGKNSGANVLTF	TGTGCCAGCCGCGGATGGGGGAAGAACTCTGGGGCCAACGTCCTGACTTTC
TRBD1	.	TRBJ2-6	TRBV7-2	CASSLTGGAGANVLTF	TGTGCCAGCAGCTTGACAGGGGGCGCTGGGGCCAACGTCCTGACTTTC
.	few	TRBJ2-7	TRBV18	CASSPHKYEQYF	TGTGCCAGCTCACCGCACAAGTACGAGCAGTACTTC
.	.	TRBJ2-7	TRBV7-9	CASSFGGSDEQYF	TGTGCCAGCAGCTTCGGGGGAAGCGACGAGCAGTACTTC
.	.	TRBJ2-6	TRBV27	CARKLRAGLSGANVLTF	TGTGCCAGGAAACTAAGGGCCGGACTGTCTGGGGCCAACGTCCTGACTTTC
.	.	TRBJ1-1	TRBV28	CASMAPREPQVAEAFF	TGTGCCAGCATGGCCCCCCGGGAGCCCCAGGTAGCTGAAGCTTTCTTT
.	once	TRBJ1-1	TRBV25-1	CASSEYQLRQGAFF	TGTGCCAGCAGTGAATACCAATTGCGGCAGGGAGCTTTCTTT
.	.	TRBJ2-5	TRBV14	CASSQQGPRETQYF	TGTGCCAGCAGCCAGCAGGGGCCTCGAGAGACCCAGTACTTC
.	.	TRBJ2-2	TRBV27	CACRLDGRTGELFF	TGTGCCTGCAGACTAGATGGGCGCACCGGGGAGCTGTTTTTT
.	.	TRBJ2-3	TRBV30	CAWSVRGDTQYF	TGTGCCTGGAGTGTTAGGGGGGATACGCAGTATTTT
.	once	TRBJ1-1	TRBV5-4	CASSLGYQENTEAFF	TGTGCCAGCAGCTTGGGGTACCAGGAGAACACTGAAGCTTTCTTT
.	.	TRBJ2-2	TRBV7-3	CASSRGSGELFF	TGTGCCAGCAGCCGCGGATCCGGGGAGCTGTTTTTT
TRBD1	.	TRBJ2-1	TRBV13	CASRPDRGSYNEQFF	TGTGCCAGCAGACCGGACAGGGGGTCTTACAATGAGCAGTTCTTC
.	once	TRBJ1-2	TRBV6-1	CASSEALSPKNGYTF	TGTGCCAGCAGTGAAGCGCTGAGTCCGAAAAATGGCTACACCTTC
.	.	TRBJ1-1	TRBV7-8	CASHHQDAPEAFF	TGTGCCAGCCACCACCAAGACGCCCCTGAAGCTTTCTTT
.	.	TRBJ1-2	TRBV6-5	CASSPSDIVYGYTF	TGTGCCAGCAGTCCCTCGGACATAGTCTATGGCTACACCTTC
.	.	TRBJ1-3	TRBV9	CASSTSETFRNTIYF	TGTGCCAGCAGCACATCGGAGACCTTCAGAAACACCATATATTTT
TRBD1	.	TRBJ1-2	TRBV27	CASSSRTTGAGGYTF	TGTGCCAGCAGTTCGAGAACCACAGGGGCGGGTGGCTACACCTTC
.	.	TRBJ1-4	TRBV19	CASSIAGVTNEKLFF	TGTGCCAGTAGTATAGCAGGGGTAACTAATGAAAAACTGTTTTTT
TRBD1	.	TRBJ2-5	TRBV19	CASNSRQGLETQYF	TGTGCCAGCAATTCACGACAGGGTCTGGAGACCCAGTACTTC
.	.	TRBJ2-7	TRBV29-1	CSVERLDPYEQYF	TGCAGCGTTGAAAGACTGGACCCCTACGAGCAGTACTTC
TRBD1	.	TRBJ1-5	TRBV6-1	CASMVGTGGQPQHF	TGTGCCAGCATGGTCGGGACAGGGGGTCAGCCCCAGCATTTT
TRBD1	.	TRBJ1-2	TRBV5-4	CASSPTGGYGYTF	TGTGCCAGCAGCCCGACAGGGGGCTATGGCTACACCTTC
.	.	TRBJ2-3	TRBV19	CASSVGGDTQYF	TGTGCCAGTAGTGTTGGAGGAGATACGCAGTATTTT
.	.	TRBJ1-1	TRBV25-1	CASSDSRGRTEAFF	TGTGCCAGCAGTGACTCCAGGGGCCGCACTGAAGCTTTCTTT
.	.	TRBJ2-7	TRBV7-2	CASSLVVGSGTRDDEQYF	TGTGCCAGCAGCTTAGTTGTCGGATCCGGGACCCGAGACGACGAGCAGTACTTC
.	.	TRBJ2-3	TRBV5-1	CASSPGQGISDTQYF	TGCGCCAGCAGCCCGGGACAAGGTATTTCAGATACGCAGTATTTT
TRBD1	.	TRBJ2-7	TRBV19	CASASASGQHYEQYF	TGTGCCAGCGCCTCCGCCTCGGGACAGCACTACGAGCAGTACTTC
TRBD1	.	TRBJ2-5	TRBV28	CASKLNRGPSETQYF	TGTGCCAGCAAGCTTAACAGGGGTCCATCAGAGACCCAGTACTTC
.	.	TRBJ1-2	TRBV2	CASSEVPLGPKGYGYTF	TGTGCCAGCAGTGAGGTTCCCTTAGGGCCTAAGGGCTATGGCTACACCTTC
TRBD2	.	TRBJ2-7	TRBV4-2	CASSQPTSGRALEQYF	TGTGCCAGCAGCCAACCTACTAGCGGGAGGGCCCTCGAGCAGTACTTC
TRBD2	.	TRBJ2-7	TRBV7-2	CASSLGTSGSYEQYF	TGTGCCAGCAGCCTCGGGACTAGCGGATCCTACGAGCAGTACTTC
.	few	TRBJ1-2	TRBV6-5	CANPGAGWDGYTF	TGTGCCAACCCCGGTGCAGGGTGGGATGGCTACACCTTC
.	.	TRBJ1-5	TRBV5-6	CASSLGDQPQHF	TGTGCCAGCAGTTTGGGCGATCAGCCCCAGCATTTT
.	few	TRBJ1-1	TRBV6-1	CASSEIRGTEAFF	TGTGCCAGCAGTGAAATCCGGGGGACTGAAGCTTTCTTT
.	.	TRBJ2-7	TRBV7-9	CASSFGWTEADEQYF	TGTGCCAGCAGCTTTGGGTGGACAGAGGCGGATGAGCAGTACTTC
.	.	TRBJ2-7	TRBV28	CASRPPRESYEQYF	TGTGCCAGCAGGCCACCTCGGGAGTCCTACGAGCAGTACTTC
.	.	TRBJ1-5	TRBV28	CASNPASYSNQPQHF	TGTGCCAGCAATCCCGCCTCTTATAGCAATCAGCCCCAGCATTTT
.	once	TRBJ1-1	TRBV7-8	CASIERLNTEAFF	TGTGCCAGCATCGAAAGGCTGAACACTGAAGCTTTCTTT
TRBD2	.	TRBJ2-7	TRBV4-2	CASSQEETSGVHEQYF	TGTGCCAGCAGCCAAGAGGAGACTAGCGGCGTCCACGAGCAGTACTTC
TRBD2	.	TRBJ2-2	TRBV2	CASLPPASGYTGELFF	TGTGCCAGCCTCCCCCCGGCTAGCGGGTACACCGGGGAGCTGTTTTTT
TRBD2	.	TRBJ2-1	TRBV11-2	CASSLVAGGSRREQFF	TGTGCCAGCAGCTTAGTAGCGGGGGGGTCGAGGCGTGAGCAGTTCTTC
TRBD1	.	TRBJ1-4	TRBV9	CASSVAPGGGLFF	TGTGCCAGCAGCGTAGCTCCAGGGGGTGGACTGTTTTTT
.	.	TRBJ2-7	TRBV13	CASRRGITYEQYF	TGTGCCAGCAGGAGAGGTATCACCTACGAGCAGTACTTC
.	.	TRBJ1-5	TRBV28	CASRRGYNQPQHF	TGTGCCAGCAGAAGGGGGTACAATCAGCCCCAGCATTTT
.	.	TRBJ2-7	TRBV7-7	CASSPGDHPSYEQYF	TGTGCTAGCAGCCCAGGGGACCATCCCTCCTACGAGCAGTACTTC
.	.	TRBJ1-5	TRBV7-2	CASSLQGAYSNQPQHF	TGTGCCAGCAGCTTACAGGGCGCCTATAGCAATCAGCCCCAGCATTTT
.	once	TRBJ2-3	TRBV4-1	CASSQGLELQNTQYF	TGCGCCAGCAGCCAAGGACTAGAGTTGCAAAATACGCAGTATTTT